These 21 T cell receptor beta chains came from one sample sequenced in a study of cytomegalovirus exposure and HLA in healthy donors. PCR used 60 Vbeta primers and 13 Jbeta primers. Method: immunoSEQ multiplex PCR; TCRdb's copy keeps in-frame clones and lacks some. The repertoire consists of more than 95,000 clones, with around 10% occurring once and the leading ten covering 5.8%. Sequencing was performed on PBMCs. The receptors were sampled from a man aged 35 to 55 in good health and CMV-seropositive.

This clone was detected a few times. One end of the junction is discordant with germline, which a read error may explain. The V and J genes are TRBV7-7 and TRBJ2-3; D not resolved. Germline V lookup: CDR1 SSHAT, CDR2 FNYEAQ (reference sequence). This CDR3 spans 15 amino acids. The CDR3 nucleotides are TGTGCTAGCAGCCCGGGTCTTTCATTCACAGATACGCAGTATTTT. As protein: CASSPGLSFTDTQYF. Using reference TRBV7-7 and TRBJ2-3 for the parts outside the CDR3, the full variable domain is GAGVSQSPRYKVTKRGQDVTLRCDPISSHATLYWYQQALGQGPEFLTYFNYEAQPDKSGLPSDRFSAERPEGSISTLTIQRTEQRDSAMYRCASSPGLSFTDTQYFGPGTRLTVL.

The table lists this clone with a few counts. The chain is built from TRBV30 and TRBJ1-1; 7 bases fit TRBD1. The CDR3 sequence is 17 residues long. Germline-derived CDR1 and CDR2 are GTSNPN and SVGIG (reference sequence). V dropped 0 bases and J dropped 0; count of bases not matched to a gene: 10. In nucleotides, the CDR3 is TGTGCCTGGAGTGTAGACAGGGCAGAGAGATTGAACACTGAAGCTTTCTTT. It yields the protein CAWSVDRAERLNTEAFF.

Only a few counts were recorded for this clone. V usage is TRBV19 and J usage is TRBJ2-1, with D possibly being TRBD1 (5 bases). Germline-derived CDR1 and CDR2 are LNHDA and SQIVND (reference sequence). Trimming took off 7 bases at V and 0 bases at J, with 10 bases between the two ends. The CDR3 loop spans 14 amino acids. The CDR3: CASTKDSSYNEQFF. The CDR3 bases are TGTGCCAGTACCAAAGACAGCTCCTACAATGAGCAGTTCTTC.

This clone turned up a few times. The chain combines TRBV6-1 with TRBJ2-7; D not certain. The germline CDR1 and CDR2 sequences are MNHNS and SASEGT. With 3 bases removed from V and 3 bases from J, the gap between germline ends came to 15 bases. The CDR3 is 15 residues long. For the CDR3, the DNA is TGTGCCAGCAGTGACGTCTTTCTTGGCGGCTACGAGCAGTACTTC. It specifies CASSDVFLGGYEQYF.

This clone appeared a few times. This chain joins TRBV28 and TRBJ2-7, with a tentative D call TRBD1 (8 bases). This CDR3 contains 15 residues. Germline loops: CDR1 MDHEN, CDR2 SYDVKM. Trimming shortened V by 6 bases and J by 2 bases, and 17 bases separated the two germline ends. The CDR3 bases are TGTGCCAGCAGGGCCCGACAGGGGACTACCTACGAGCAGTACTTC. It encodes CASRARQGTTYEQYF.

Written as DNA, the CDR3 is TGCGCCAGCAGCCAAGATCGACTAGCGGGCCAAGAGACCCAGTACTTC. This codes for CASSQDRLAGQETQYF. J is TRBJ2-5 and V is TRBV4-1; 10 positions match TRBD2. The CDR3 is made up of 16 amino acids. V lost 0 bases, J lost 1 base, and 2 bases stayed unmatched. In germline, CDR1 is MGHRA, CDR2 YSYEKL.

This clone was seen more than once but under ten times. The gene calls are TRBV5-1 and TRBJ2-2; TRBD2 agrees at 8 bases. The CDR3 is made up of 15 amino acids. Germline CDR1 and CDR2: SGHRS and YFSETQ. Trimming took 3 bases from V and 0 from J; bases not matched to a gene: 1. The CDR3 is CASSSGLANTGELFF. The CDR3 DNA follows: TGCGCCAGCAGCTCGGGACTAGCGAACACCGGGGAGCTGTTTTTT. The full variable domain, with the rest looked up from reference TRBV5-1 and TRBJ2-2, is KAGVTQTPRYLIKTRGQQVTLSCSPISGHRSVSWYQQTPGQGLQFLFEYFSETQRNKGNFPGRFSGRQFSNSRSEMNVSTLELGDSALYLCASSSGLANTGELFFGEGSRLTVL.

This clone was seen more than once but under ten times. This sequence joins TRBV6-5 and TRBJ2-7; 10 bases are shared with TRBD2. CDR1 is MNHEY, CDR2 SVGAGI, per germline. The V gene end was trimmed by 6 bases and the J gene end by 6 bases; junction bases not matched to a gene: 8. The CDR3 is made up of 14 amino acids. CDR3 residues: CASRKSGRASEQYF. In DNA, the CDR3 is TGTGCCAGCAGGAAAAGCGGGAGGGCCAGCGAGCAGTACTTC.

The chain combines TRBV28 with TRBJ2-1, with TRBD2 matching over 7 bases. CDR1 is MDHEN, CDR2 SYDVKM, per germline. J lost 5 bases, V lost 1 base, and 5 bases had no gene match. The CDR3 has 15 amino acids. DNA of the CDR3: TGTGCCAGCAGTTTATACGGGAGGCCAAACAATGAGCAGTTCTTC. It encodes CASSLYGRPNNEQFF.

This clone was found a few times. The genes are TRBV7-2 and TRBJ1-1; D is possibly TRBD1 (6 bases). V lost 4 bases, J lost 4 bases, and 13 bases lay in between. CDR3 size: 14 residues. Germline assignment: CDR1 SGHTA and CDR2 FQGNSA. The CDR3 nucleotides are TGTGCCAGCAGCTACGTACAGGGTGCCACTGAAGCTTTCTTT. Amino acids: CASSYVQGATEAFF.

The chain combines TRBV9 with TRBJ2-1; TRBD2 aligns across 9 bases. The CDR3 sequence is 16 residues long. Germline-derived CDR1 and CDR2 are SGDLS and YYNGEE. After removal of 0 bases from V and 6 bases from J, the junction contained 7 bases not matched to a gene. CDR3 sequence: CASSVGASGTGNEQFF. The CDR3 DNA follows: TGTGCCAGCAGCGTAGGAGCTAGCGGGACTGGCAATGAGCAGTTCTTC.

This clone was recorded at least ten times. This chain connects TRBV9 to TRBJ2-3; the D gene is possibly TRBD2 (6 bases). Trimming removed 4 bases from V and 4 bases from J, with 16 bases in between. The CDR3 contains 15 residues. The V gene's germline CDR1 is SGDLS and CDR2 YYNGEE. The CDR3 DNA reads as TGTGCCAGCAGCCCCACGGGGGTTGGGGCAGATACGCAGTATTTT. Its translation: CASSPTGVGADTQYF.

The chain combines TRBV27 with TRBJ1-4; D gene ambiguous. Germline V gene data show CDR1 as MNHEY and CDR2 as SMNVEV (reference sequence). Trimming removed 4 bases from V and 0 bases from J, with 6 bases in between. The length of the CDR3 is 14 residues. The CDR3 DNA reads as TGTGCCAGCAGTTCACATGCAACTAATGAAAAACTGTTTTTT. Its translation: CASSSHATNEKLFF.

In its sample, this clone was seen many times. The chain links TRBV15 to TRBJ2-5; 11 bases map to TRBD2. In germline, CDR1 is LNHNV, CDR2 YYDKDF (reference sequence). CDR3 length: 15 amino acids. Trimming at V came to 1 base and at J to 5 bases, leaving 3 bases not matched to a gene. CDR3 in amino acids: CATSRGGTSGETQYF. CDR3 DNA: TGTGCCACCAGCAGAGGCGGGACTAGCGGTGAGACCCAGTACTTC.

J is TRBJ2-7 and V is TRBV6-1, with unresolved D. The germline CDR1 and CDR2 sequences are MNHNS and SASEGT. Trimming pared 6 bases from V and 2 bases from J, leaving 11 bases between. CDR3 length: 13 amino acids. The DNA of the CDR3 is TGTGCCAGCAGCGGTGGGCTGACCTACGAGCAGTACTTC. It is translated as CASSGGLTYEQYF.

The rearrangement joins TRBV28 to TRBJ2-7, with 9 bases identical to TRBD1. J lost 1 base, V lost 6 bases, and 7 bases had no gene match. Germline V gene lookup returns CDR1 MDHEN and CDR2 SYDVKM. CDR3 length equals 15 residues. The CDR3 reads CASSTIGQGSYEQYF. CDR3 sequence (DNA): TGTGCCAGCAGCACAATCGGACAGGGGTCCTACGAGCAGTACTTC.

This clone has a handful of counts. The chain has TRBV14 and TRBJ2-7, with 7 bases that match TRBD1. The CDR3 totals 18 residues. With 4 bases clipped from V and 3 bases from J, the junction kept 18 bases outside the gene matches. Germline assignment: CDR1 SGHDN and CDR2 FVKESK. The CDR3 loop reads CASSPRSRSDRVLYEQYF. As DNA, the CDR3 is TGTGCCAGCAGCCCTCGCTCTCGGTCTGACAGGGTCCTCTACGAGCAGTACTTC.

This clone was seen a handful of times. The chain uses TRBV9 and TRBJ2-7; D perhaps matches TRBD2 (6 bases). V was clipped by 4 bases and J by 3 bases, with 14 bases between them. This CDR3 contains 14 residues. Germline CDR1 SGDLS, CDR2 YYNGEE. In DNA form, the CDR3 reads TGTGCCAGCAGCACAGGAGGGGCCATCTACGAGCAGTACTTC. It codes for CASSTGGAIYEQYF.

This clone was seen a handful of times. The chain employs TRBV6-6 and TRBJ2-3, with 8 bases matching TRBD1. Trimming took 2 bases from V and 0 from J; bases not matched to a gene: 1. Germline V lookup: CDR1 MNHNY, CDR2 SVGAGI (reference sequence). The CDR3 contains 15 residues. The CDR3: CASSYRTGSTDTQYF. The CDR3 nucleotides are TGTGCCAGCAGTTACAGGACAGGGAGCACAGATACGCAGTATTTT.

On this clone: The junction and the germline gene differ at one end; a read error may be behind it. The rearrangement uses TRBV6-4 and TRBJ1-5; D not resolved. There are 13 residues in the CDR3. CDR1 and CDR2 from the germline V gene are MRHNA and SNTAGT. Here the CDR3 DNA reads TGTGCCAGAAGTGAAAACAGCAATCAGCACCAGCATTTT. Residues: CARSENSNQHQHF.

This clone was detected only a few times. The gene calls are TRBV11-3 and TRBJ2-1; 7 nucleotides align to TRBD2. V shed 6 bases and J 3 bases; nucleotides not matched to a gene: 5. The CDR3 runs 14 residues. CDR1 is SGHNT, CDR2 YENEEA, per germline. CDR3 in amino acids: CASSLAAYYNEQFF. DNA for the CDR3: TGTGCCAGCAGTCTAGCGGCCTACTACAATGAGCAGTTCTTC.